This entry lists 26 T cell receptor beta chains sequenced from one sample in a study of graft-versus-host responses after intestinal transplantation. What these receptors recognize is not known. Only in-frame clones appear in the TCRdb table, and some are missing; sequencing was by immunoSEQ multiplex PCR. The profile shows 100,000 to 120,000 clones, 90% to 95% of them singletons. Sequencing was performed on unstimulated CD8+ T cells sorted from spleen or lymph node cells, taken before intestinal transplant. These receptors all come from a human donor who received an intestinal transplant.

J is TRBJ2-1 and V is TRBV6-5; 10 positions match TRBD1. CDR1 and CDR2 (germline): MNHEY, SVGAGI. This CDR3 contains 15 residues. V gave up 5 bases and J gave up 2 bases; unmatched junction bases: 3. DNA for the CDR3: TGTGCCAGCAGTCCGGGACAGGGGCCCTACAATGAGCAGTTCTTC. This gives the protein CASSPGQGPYNEQFF.

The chain combines TRBV4-1 with TRBJ2-7; D is unclear. The CDR3 sequence is 15 residues long. Per the germline V gene, CDR1 is MGHRA and CDR2 is YSYEKL. V was clipped by 1 base and J by 0 bases, with 10 bases between them. The DNA for the CDR3 is TGCGCCAGCAGCCAAGCGTACCCGAGCTCCTACGAGCAGTACTTC. This codes for CASSQAYPSSYEQYF.

In this sample, this clone turned up once. The chain joins TRBV6-1 to TRBJ1-1; the D gene is possibly TRBD1 (5 bases). Germline CDR1 MNHNS, CDR2 SASEGT. The V end lost 7 bases, the J end lost 1 base, and 7 bases lay between the germline ends. The CDR3 is 12 amino acids. This CDR3 is CASITGNTEAFF. DNA of the CDR3: TGTGCCAGCATCACAGGGAACACTGAAGCTTTCTTT.

This clone has only one observation. The chain recombines TRBV5-5 with TRBJ2-7; either TRBD1 or TRBD2 may supply D (5 bases each). Germline lookup yields CDR1 SGHKS and CDR2 YYEKEE (reference sequence). V lost 0 bases and J lost 6, with 16 bases in between. This CDR3 contains 15 residues. As DNA, the CDR3 is TGTGCCAGCAGCTTGGCCCCCGGGACGCCCTCCGAGCAGTACTTC. Translating it yields CASSLAPGTPSEQYF.

The V call is TRBV6-1, the J call TRBJ1-2, with D unclear. The CDR3 loop spans 14 amino acids. Germline V gives CDR1 MNHNS, CDR2 SASEGT. V was pared by 5 bases and J by 8 bases, with 18 bases between. This CDR3 reads CASSSPGGRMGYTF. The CDR3 DNA reads TGTGCCAGCAGTTCCCCGGGAGGGCGCATGGGCTACACCTTC.

This clone was detected once. The gene calls are TRBV5-6 and TRBJ2-5, with D perhaps TRBD1 (6 bases). Per germline, CDR1 SGHDT and CDR2 YYEEEE. The V end lost 0 bases, the J end lost 1 base, and 7 bases lay between the germline ends. This CDR3 is built from 14 residues. This chain's CDR3 is CASSLGGPQETQYF. For the CDR3, the DNA is TGTGCCAGCAGCTTGGGGGGGCCCCAAGAGACCCAGTACTTC.

Details on this clone: The sample has other DNA sequences that encode this CDR3 too. This chain connects TRBV19 to TRBJ2-1; D might be TRBD1 (5 bases). CDR1 is LNHDA and CDR2 is SQIVND in the germline V gene (reference sequence). The CDR3 runs to 13 residues. The V and J ends lost 3 bases and 4 bases respectively, with 7 bases between them. CDR3 region: CASSIGAYNEQFF. The CDR3, as DNA: TGTGCCAGTAGTATTGGGGCGTACAATGAGCAGTTCTTC.

The CDR3: CASSLMPGELFF. The CDR3 DNA sequence: TGCGCCAGCAGCTTAATGCCCGGGGAGCTGTTTTTT. The V call is TRBV5-1, the J call TRBJ2-2; D remains ambiguous. V was trimmed by 2 bases and J by 6 bases, leaving 5 bases between them. In germline, CDR1 is SGHRS, CDR2 YFSETQ. The CDR3 contains 12 residues. Drawing the rest from reference TRBV5-1 and TRBJ2-2, the complete variable domain is KAGVTQTPRYLIKTRGQQVTLSCSPISGHRSVSWYQQTPGQGLQFLFEYFSETQRNKGNFPGRFSGRQFSNSRSEMNVSTLELGDSALYLCASSLMPGELFFGEGSRLTVL.

This clone was detected only a few times. This chain joins TRBV30 and TRBJ1-2, with D perhaps TRBD1 (5 bases). V was pared by 5 bases and J by 4 bases, with 14 bases between. This CDR3 has 13 amino acids. Germline values: CDR1 GTSNPN, CDR2 SVGIG (reference sequence). CDR3 sequence: CAWDLGPLYGYTF. The DNA of the CDR3 is TGTGCCTGGGACCTGGGACCTCTCTATGGCTACACCTTC.

The chain joins TRBV7-8 to TRBJ2-6, with no clear D. Trimming cost V 4 bases and J 11 bases, with 18 bases left between them. This CDR3 contains 15 residues. Germline V gene sequence: CDR1 SGHVS, CDR2 FQNEAQ. CDR3 sequence reads: CASSSKSLLTDVLTF. CDR3 in DNA: TGTGCCAGCAGCTCGAAATCGTTGCTCACCGACGTCCTGACTTTC.

The CDR3 DNA reads as TGTGCCAGCAGTTTATCGGCCGTCTTCTCCTACGAGCAGTACTTC. Its translation: CASSLSAVFSYEQYF. The chain recombines TRBV27 with TRBJ2-7; D uncertain. The CDR3 loop spans 15 amino acids. V was shortened by 0 bases and J by 0 bases, with 9 bases between the two germline ends. The germline V gene encodes CDR1 MNHEY and CDR2 SMNVEV (reference sequence).

The chain carries TRBV10-2 and TRBJ2-1; D is uncertain. This CDR3 spans 13 amino acids. In germline, CDR1 is WSHSY, CDR2 SAAADI. Trimming removed 0 bases at V and 8 bases at J, with 8 bases between. Written as DNA, the CDR3 is TGCGCCAGCAGTGAGTCGTACCAGGATGAGCAGTTCTTC. This sequence encodes CASSESYQDEQFF.

A word on this clone: Other DNA sequences within the sample encode an identical CDR3. The chain combines TRBV11-2 with TRBJ2-7; TRBD1 aligns across 7 bases. Germline values: CDR1 SGHAT, CDR2 FQNNGV. The V segment lost 5 bases and the J segment 2 bases; nucleotides outside the gene matches: 3. The CDR3 has 13 amino acids. CDR3 amino acids: CASSPGTAYEQYF. Here the CDR3 DNA reads TGTGCCAGCAGCCCCGGGACAGCCTACGAGCAGTACTTC.

This chain uses TRBV30 with TRBJ1-1; D is unclear. Germline V gives CDR1 GTSNPN, CDR2 SVGIG (reference sequence). The CDR3 runs to 14 residues. V gave up 0 bases and J gave up 0 bases, with 8 bases separating them. CDR3: CAWSVVEMNTEAFF. The CDR3 region has the DNA TGTGCCTGGAGTGTAGTAGAGATGAACACTGAAGCTTTCTTT. Full variable domain (rest looked up from reference TRBV30 and TRBJ1-1): SQTIHQWPATLVQPVGSPLSLECTVEGTSNPNLYWYRQAAGRGLQLLFYSVGIGQISSEVPQNLSASRPQDRQFILSSKKLLLSDSGFYLCAWSVVEMNTEAFFGQGTRLTVV.

This clone occurred once. The chain's CDR3 is CASSFPTGTNYGYTF. CDR3 sequence (DNA): TGTGCCAGCAGCTTCCCGACAGGGACCAACTATGGCTACACCTTC. The V call is TRBV5-4, the J call TRBJ1-2; TRBD1 aligns across 7 bases. The germline CDR1 and CDR2 sequences are SGHNT and YYREEE (reference sequence). Germline trimming cut 2 bases from V and 2 bases from J; bases unmatched to any gene: 6. This CDR3 comprises 15 residues.

The chain is built from TRBV10-3 and TRBJ2-2; D perhaps matches TRBD2 (6 bases). V lost 6 bases and J 5 bases, leaving 13 bases between the germline ends. Germline CDR1 reads ENHRY; CDR2 reads SYGVKD. The CDR3 length is 14 residues. CDR3 DNA: TGTGCCATCAGGAAGGAGGGGTGGACCGGGGAGCTGTTTTTT. Protein: CAIRKEGWTGELFF.

The CDR3 nucleotides are TGCGCCAGCAGCTTAGCGGCGGGACCCAATGAGCAGTTCTTC. This sequence encodes CASSLAAGPNEQFF. This sequence joins TRBV5-1 and TRBJ2-1, with D tentatively TRBD2 (6 bases). V was clipped by 2 bases and J by 6 bases, with 12 bases between them. Germline V gives CDR1 SGHRS, CDR2 YFSETQ. The CDR3 spans 14 residues.

The CDR3, as DNA: TGTGCCAGCAGTTATTTAACTAGCCACGAGCAGTACTTC. Its translation is CASSYLTSHEQYF. The gene calls are TRBV6-5 and TRBJ2-7; TRBD2 might be the D (6 bases). The germline CDR1 and CDR2 sequences are MNHEY and SVGAGI. The CDR3 runs 13 residues. V lost 3 bases and J lost 5, with 11 bases in between.

The V gene is TRBV28, the J gene TRBJ1-5; 7 positions agree with TRBD1. There are 14 residues in the CDR3. Germline CDR1 MDHEN, CDR2 SYDVKM. After removal of 3 bases from V and 7 bases from J, the junction contained 6 bases not matched to a gene. CDR3 nucleotide sequence: TGTGCCAGCAGTTTGACAGGGAGCAGCCAGCCCCAGCATTTT. Its protein is CASSLTGSSQPQHF.

The chain recombines TRBV14 with TRBJ1-2, with D unresolved. CDR3 length: 13 amino acids. Germline loops: CDR1 SGHDN, CDR2 FVKESK. V was clipped by 0 bases and J by 3 bases, with 5 bases between them. CDR3 nucleotide sequence: TGTGCCAGCAGCCAAGACAGCTACTATGGCTACACCTTC. Translation gives CASSQDSYYGYTF.

The CDR3 bases are TGTGCCAGCAGCCTAACACTAGCGGTCTACGAGCAGTACTTC. Amino acid sequence: CASSLTLAVYEQYF. The chain couples TRBV7-9 to TRBJ2-7; TRBD2 agrees at 8 bases. The V gene end was trimmed by 5 bases and the J gene end by 3 bases; junction bases not matched to a gene: 6. The CDR3 length is 14 residues. The germline gives CDR1 SEHNR, CDR2 FQNEAQ (reference sequence).

The chain joins TRBV7-9 to TRBJ2-7; D unclear. Trimming cost V 6 bases and J 0 bases, with 9 bases left between them. The length of the CDR3 is 13 residues. CDR1 is SEHNR and CDR2 is FQNEAQ in the germline V gene (reference sequence). DNA of the CDR3: TGTGCCAGCAGTCAGGCAGCCTCCTACGAGCAGTACTTC. It yields the protein CASSQAASYEQYF.

This clone has a single count. The rearrangement joins TRBV19 to TRBJ1-1, with D possibly TRBD1 on 6 matching bases. Deletions cut 5 bases from V and 2 bases from J, with 12 bases between. The CDR3 runs 14 residues. Germline V lookup: CDR1 LNHDA, CDR2 SQIVND (reference sequence). This CDR3 reads CASSLLQGNTEAFF. DNA of the CDR3: TGTGCCAGTAGTTTGTTACAGGGAAACACTGAAGCTTTCTTT.

The rearrangement links TRBV27 to TRBJ1-2; 8 bases are shared with TRBD1. V lost 6 bases, J lost 5 bases, and 2 bases stayed unmatched. The CDR3 sequence is 12 residues long. Germline V gene data show CDR1 as MNHEY and CDR2 as SMNVEV (reference sequence). CDR3 nucleotide sequence: TGTGCCAGCAGAAGGACAGGGTATGGCTACACCTTC. This translates into CASRRTGYGYTF.

The CDR3 coding sequence is TGTGCCAGCAGCGGGGACAGGTCTAATGAAAAACTGTTTTTT. It specifies CASSGDRSNEKLFF. This chain connects TRBV27 to TRBJ1-4; 8 nucleotides line up with TRBD1. J gave up 3 bases and V 6 bases, and 3 bases lay outside the gene matches. Germline values: CDR1 MNHEY, CDR2 SMNVEV (reference sequence). The CDR3 is made up of 14 amino acids.

The chain carries TRBV7-9 and TRBJ2-5; TRBD1 matches 8 bases. The CDR3 contains 16 residues. The V gene's germline CDR1 is SEHNR and CDR2 FQNEAQ (reference sequence). After removal of 5 bases from V and 2 bases from J, the junction contained 10 bases not matched to a gene. Here the CDR3 DNA reads TGTGCCAGCAGCGCCCGGACAGGGCCGACGCAAGAGACCCAGTACTTC. It is translated as CASSARTGPTQETQYF.